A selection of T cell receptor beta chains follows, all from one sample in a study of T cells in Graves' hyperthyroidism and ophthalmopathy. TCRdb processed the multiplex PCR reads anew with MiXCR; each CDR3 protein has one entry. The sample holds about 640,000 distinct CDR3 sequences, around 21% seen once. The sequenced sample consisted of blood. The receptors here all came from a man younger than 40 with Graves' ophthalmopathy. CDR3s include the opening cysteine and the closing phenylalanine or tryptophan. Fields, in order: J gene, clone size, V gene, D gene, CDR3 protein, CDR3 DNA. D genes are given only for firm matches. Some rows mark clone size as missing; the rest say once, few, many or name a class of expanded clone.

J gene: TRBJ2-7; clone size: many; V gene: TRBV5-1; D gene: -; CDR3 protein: CASSLGGVGDEQYF; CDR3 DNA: TGCGCCAGCAGCTTGGGAGGTGTGGGAGACGAGCAGTACTTC
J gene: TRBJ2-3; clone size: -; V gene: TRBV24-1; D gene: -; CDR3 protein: CATSDPGASNTQYF; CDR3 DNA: TGTGCCACCAGTGATCCAGGGGCATCGAATACGCAGTATTTT
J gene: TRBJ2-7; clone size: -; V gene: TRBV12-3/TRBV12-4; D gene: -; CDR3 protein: CASSLFGAGSSYEQYF; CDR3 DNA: TGTGCCAGCAGTTTGTTCGGCGCTGGGAGCTCCTACGAGCAGTACTTC
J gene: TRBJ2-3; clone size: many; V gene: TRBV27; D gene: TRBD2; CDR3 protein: CASSPIAGGGTDTQYF; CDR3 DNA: TGTGCCAGCTCACCAATAGCGGGAGGGGGCACAGATACGCAGTATTTT
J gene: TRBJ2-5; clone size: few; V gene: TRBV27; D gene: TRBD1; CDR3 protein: CASRGGLQETQYF; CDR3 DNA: TGTGCCAGCAGAGGGGGCCTCCAAGAGACCCAGTACTTC
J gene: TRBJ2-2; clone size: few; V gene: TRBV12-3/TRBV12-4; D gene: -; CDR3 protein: CASSIQENTGELFF; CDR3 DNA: TGTGCCAGCAGTATACAGGAAAACACCGGGGAGCTGTTTTTT
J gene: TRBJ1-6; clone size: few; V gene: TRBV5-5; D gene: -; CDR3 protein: CASSLAPGGLNSPLHF; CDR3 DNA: TGTGCCAGCAGCTTGGCCCCGGGAGGGTTGAATTCACCCCTCCACTTT
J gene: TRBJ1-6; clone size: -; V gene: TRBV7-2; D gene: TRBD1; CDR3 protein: CAGTGPSSDYNSPLHF; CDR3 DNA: TGTGCCGGGACAGGGCCCTCATCCGATTATAATTCACCCCTCCACTTT
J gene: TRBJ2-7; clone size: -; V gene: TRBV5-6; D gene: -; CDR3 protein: CASSKAGEQYF; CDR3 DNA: TGTGCCAGCTCAAAAGCGGGTGAGCAGTACTTC
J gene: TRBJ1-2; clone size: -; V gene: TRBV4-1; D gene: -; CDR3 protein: CASSQGGGEEGYTF; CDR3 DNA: TGCGCCAGCAGCCAAGGGGGGGGCGAAGAAGGCTACACCTTC
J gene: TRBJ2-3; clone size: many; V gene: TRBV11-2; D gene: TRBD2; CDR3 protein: CASSLVGEGRADTQYF; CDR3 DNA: TGTGCCAGCAGCTTAGTGGGGGAGGGCCGTGCAGATACGCAGTATTTT
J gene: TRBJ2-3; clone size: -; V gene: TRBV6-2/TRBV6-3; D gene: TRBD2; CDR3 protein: CASSIPTSARADTQYF; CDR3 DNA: TGTGCCAGCAGTATCCCAACTAGCGCGCGAGCAGATACGCAGTATTTT
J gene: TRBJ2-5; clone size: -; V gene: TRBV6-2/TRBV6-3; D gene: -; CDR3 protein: CASSYSRGQETQYF; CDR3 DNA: TGTGCCAGCAGTTACTCGAGGGGTCAAGAGACCCAGTACTTC
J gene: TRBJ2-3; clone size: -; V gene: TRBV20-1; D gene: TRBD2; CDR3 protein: CSEGRAGTSGGSGDTQYF; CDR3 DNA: TGCAGCGAGGGAAGAGCCGGGACTAGCGGAGGAAGTGGAGATACGCAGTATTTT
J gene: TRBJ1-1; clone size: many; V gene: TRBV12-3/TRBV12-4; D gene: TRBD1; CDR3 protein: CASRLPGQGAFF; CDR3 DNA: TGTGCCAGCAGGTTACCGGGACAGGGTGCTTTCTTT
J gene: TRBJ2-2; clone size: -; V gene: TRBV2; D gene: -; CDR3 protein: CASMGYHNTGELFF; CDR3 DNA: TGTGCCAGCATGGGCTATCACAACACCGGGGAGCTGTTTTTT
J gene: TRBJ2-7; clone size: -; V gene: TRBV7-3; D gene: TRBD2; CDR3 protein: CASSAGTSRFDEQYF; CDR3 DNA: TGTGCCAGCAGCGCCGGGACTAGCCGGTTCGACGAGCAGTACTTC
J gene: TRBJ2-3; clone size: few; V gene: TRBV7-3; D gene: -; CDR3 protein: CASSLGGSKKGATQYF; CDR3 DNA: TGTGCCAGCAGCTTAGGGGGTTCCAAGAAAGGCGCGACGCAGTATTTT
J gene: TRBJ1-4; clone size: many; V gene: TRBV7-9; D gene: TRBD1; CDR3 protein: CASSSTGARGKLFF; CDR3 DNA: TGTGCCAGCAGCTCCACAGGGGCAAGGGGGAAACTGTTTTTT
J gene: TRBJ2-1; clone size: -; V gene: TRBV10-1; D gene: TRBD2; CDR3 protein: CASSAGTSGINEQFF; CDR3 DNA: TGCGCCAGCAGTGCGGGGACTAGCGGAATCAATGAGCAGTTCTTC
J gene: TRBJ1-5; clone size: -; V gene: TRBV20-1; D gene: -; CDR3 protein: CSARRANGNQPQHF; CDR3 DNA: TGCAGTGCCAGGAGGGCAAACGGCAATCAGCCCCAGCATTTT
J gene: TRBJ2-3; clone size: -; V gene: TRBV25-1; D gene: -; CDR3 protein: CASSVVGATDTQYF; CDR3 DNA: TGTGCCAGCAGTGTGGTGGGAGCAACAGATACGCAGTATTTT
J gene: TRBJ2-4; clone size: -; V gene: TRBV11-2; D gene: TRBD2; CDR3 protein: CASSSPPEARLAGVAIQYF; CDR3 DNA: TGTGCCAGCAGCTCACCTCCGGAGGCGAGGCTAGCGGGAGTGGCCATTCAGTACTTC
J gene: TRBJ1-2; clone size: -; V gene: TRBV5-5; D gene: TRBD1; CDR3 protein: CASSLGTASYGYTF; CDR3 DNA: TGTGCCAGCAGCTTAGGGACAGCCTCCTATGGCTACACCTTC
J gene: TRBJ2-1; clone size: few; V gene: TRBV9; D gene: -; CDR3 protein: CASSLQGRVGDNEQFF; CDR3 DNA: TGTGCCAGCAGCTTACAGGGAAGGGTCGGGGACAATGAGCAGTTCTTC
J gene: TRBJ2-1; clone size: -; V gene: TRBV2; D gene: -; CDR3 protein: CASSEEGMLYNEQFF; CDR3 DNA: TGTGCCAGCAGTGAAGAAGGTATGCTTTACAATGAGCAGTTCTTC
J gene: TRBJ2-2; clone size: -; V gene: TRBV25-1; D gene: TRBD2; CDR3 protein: CASSANVLAGLNTGELFF; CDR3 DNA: TGTGCCAGCAGTGCGAATGTCCTAGCGGGACTGAACACCGGGGAGCTGTTTTTT
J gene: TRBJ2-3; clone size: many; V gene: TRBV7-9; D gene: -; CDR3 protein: CASSLNPGSTDTQYF; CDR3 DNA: TGTGCCAGCAGCTTAAACCCGGGATCCACAGATACGCAGTATTTT
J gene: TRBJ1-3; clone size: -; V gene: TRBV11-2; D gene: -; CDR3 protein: CASSLVPPLTRNQAGNTIYF; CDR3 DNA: TGTGCCAGCAGCTTAGTCCCCCCCCTGACTCGGAACCAGGCTGGAAACACCATATATTTT
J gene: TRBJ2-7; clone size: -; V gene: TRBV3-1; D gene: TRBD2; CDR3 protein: CASSQGTSFSEQYF; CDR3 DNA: TGTGCCAGCAGCCAAGGGACTAGCTTCTCCGAGCAGTACTTC
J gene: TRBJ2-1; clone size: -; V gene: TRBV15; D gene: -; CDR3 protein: CTTSRVLVGEQFF; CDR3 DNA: TGTACCACCAGCAGAGTGCTAGTAGGGGAGCAGTTCTTC
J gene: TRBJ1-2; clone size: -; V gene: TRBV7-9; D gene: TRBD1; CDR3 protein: CASTLNEDRISGYGYTF; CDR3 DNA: TGTGCCAGCACCCTTAACGAGGACAGGATTAGTGGGTATGGCTACACCTTC
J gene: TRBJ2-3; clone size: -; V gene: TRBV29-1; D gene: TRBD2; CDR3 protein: CSVVAGVRDTQYF; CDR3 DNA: TGCAGCGTTGTGGCGGGAGTTAGAGATACGCAGTATTTT
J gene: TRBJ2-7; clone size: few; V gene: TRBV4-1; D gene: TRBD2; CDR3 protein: CASSPRTSSHEQYF; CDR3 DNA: TGCGCCAGCAGCCCCCGGACTAGCTCCCACGAGCAGTACTTC
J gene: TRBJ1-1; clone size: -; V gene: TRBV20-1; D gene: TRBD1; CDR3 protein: CSARIGQGQSIAFF; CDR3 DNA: TGCAGTGCTAGAATCGGACAGGGTCAATCTATAGCTTTCTTT
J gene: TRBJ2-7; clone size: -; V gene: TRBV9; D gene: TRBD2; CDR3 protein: CASREGLAGPSYEQYF; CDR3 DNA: TGTGCCAGCAGAGAGGGACTAGCGGGTCCCTCCTACGAGCAGTACTTC
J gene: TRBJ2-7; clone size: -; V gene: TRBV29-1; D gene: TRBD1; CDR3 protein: CSVGTGGIEQYF; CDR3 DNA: TGCAGCGTTGGGACAGGGGGAATCGAGCAGTACTTC
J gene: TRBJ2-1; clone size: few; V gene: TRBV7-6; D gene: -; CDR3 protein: CASRGPGHNEQFF; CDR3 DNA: TGTGCCAGCAGGGGACCCGGACACAATGAGCAGTTCTTC
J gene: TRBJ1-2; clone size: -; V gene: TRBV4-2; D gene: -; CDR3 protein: CASSQDQWGRVYGYTF; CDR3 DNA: TGTGCCAGCAGCCAAGATCAATGGGGGCGCGTCTATGGCTACACCTTC
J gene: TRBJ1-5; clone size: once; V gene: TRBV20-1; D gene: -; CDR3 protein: CSASRGVNQPQHF; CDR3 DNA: TGCAGTGCTAGTCGAGGGGTAAATCAGCCCCAGCATTTT
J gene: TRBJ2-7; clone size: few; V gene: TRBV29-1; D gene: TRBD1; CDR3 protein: CSVVGDRGRQEQYF; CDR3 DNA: TGCAGCGTTGTCGGGGACAGGGGGCGACAGGAGCAGTACTTC
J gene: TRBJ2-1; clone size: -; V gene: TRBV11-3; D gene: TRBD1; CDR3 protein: CASSLDGRQGYNEQFF; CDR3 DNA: TGTGCCAGCAGCTTAGATGGGAGACAGGGTTACAATGAGCAGTTCTTC
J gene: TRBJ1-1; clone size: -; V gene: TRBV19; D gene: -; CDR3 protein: CASRRAWNTEAFF; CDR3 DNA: TGTGCCAGTAGAAGGGCGTGGAACACTGAAGCTTTCTTT
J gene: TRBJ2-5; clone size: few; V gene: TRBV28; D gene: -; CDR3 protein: CASSSPVWGQETQYF; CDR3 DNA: TGTGCCAGCAGTTCGCCTGTGTGGGGCCAAGAGACCCAGTACTTC
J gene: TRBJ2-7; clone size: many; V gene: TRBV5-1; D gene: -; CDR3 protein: CASSVKPGVFYEQYF; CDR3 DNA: TGCGCCAGCAGCGTCAAACCCGGAGTTTTCTACGAGCAGTACTTC
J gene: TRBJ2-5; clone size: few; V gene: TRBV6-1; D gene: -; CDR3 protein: CASSYWGQETQYF; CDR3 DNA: TGTGCCAGCAGTTATTGGGGGCAGGAGACCCAGTACTTC
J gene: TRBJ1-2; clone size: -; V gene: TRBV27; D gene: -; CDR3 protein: CASKDPGGRTGYTF; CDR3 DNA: TGTGCCAGCAAAGACCCGGGAGGAAGGACTGGCTACACCTTC
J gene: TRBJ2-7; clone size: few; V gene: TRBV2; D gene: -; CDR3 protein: CASRLDLYEQYF; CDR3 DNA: TGTGCCAGCAGGCTTGATTTGTACGAGCAGTACTTC
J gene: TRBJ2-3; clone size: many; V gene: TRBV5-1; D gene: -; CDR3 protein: CASSQFTGFADTQYF; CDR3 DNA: TGCGCCAGCAGCCAATTTACAGGGTTCGCAGATACGCAGTATTTT
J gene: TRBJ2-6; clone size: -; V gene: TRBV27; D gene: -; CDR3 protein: CASSDRSSGANVLTF; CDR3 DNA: TGTGCCAGCAGTGACAGGAGCTCTGGGGCCAACGTCCTGACTTTC
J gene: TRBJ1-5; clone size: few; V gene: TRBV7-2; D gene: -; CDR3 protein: CASSLDTKPQHF; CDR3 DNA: TGTGCCAGCAGCTTAGACACAAAGCCCCAGCATTTT
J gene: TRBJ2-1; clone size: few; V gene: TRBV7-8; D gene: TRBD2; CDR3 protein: CASSLKRLAGDWEQFF; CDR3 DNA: TGTGCCAGCAGCCTCAAAAGACTAGCGGGAGATTGGGAGCAGTTCTTC
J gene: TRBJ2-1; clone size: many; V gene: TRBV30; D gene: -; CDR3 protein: CAWSSVQEEVEQFF; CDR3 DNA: TGTGCCTGGAGTTCTGTACAGGAGGAGGTTGAGCAGTTCTTC